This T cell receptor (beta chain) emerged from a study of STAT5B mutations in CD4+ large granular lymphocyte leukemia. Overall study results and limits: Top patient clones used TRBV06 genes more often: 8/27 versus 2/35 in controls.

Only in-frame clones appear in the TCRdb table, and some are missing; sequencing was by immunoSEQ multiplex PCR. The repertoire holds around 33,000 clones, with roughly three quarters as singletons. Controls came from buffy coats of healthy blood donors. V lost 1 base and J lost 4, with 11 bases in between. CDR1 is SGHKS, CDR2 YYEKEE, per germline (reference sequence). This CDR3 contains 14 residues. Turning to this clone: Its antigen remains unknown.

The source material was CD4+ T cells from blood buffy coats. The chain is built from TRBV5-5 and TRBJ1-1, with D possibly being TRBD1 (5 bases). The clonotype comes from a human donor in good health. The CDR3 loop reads CASSLFRDGTEAFF. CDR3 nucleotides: TGTGCCAGCAGCTTGTTCCGGGACGGCACTGAAGCTTTCTTT.